This TCR beta chain was sequenced during a study of T cell responses to AZD1222 COVID-19 vaccine. Study in general: Pooling was applied to second doses at about 4 or about 12 weeks. General observations from the study: Unmutated regions of variants are reportedly targeted by nearly half of spike-specific TCRs. Among AZD1222 vaccinees, only six were seropositive at baseline.

As concerns this clone: Antigen: not known.

This CDR3 is built from 13 residues. V was trimmed by 3 bases and J by 2 bases, leaving 6 bases between them. CDR1 and CDR2 (germline): MRHNA, SNTAGT. Measured with immunoSEQ multiplex PCR; TCRdb has only the in-frame clones, and not every one. Of about 130,000 clones listed, 85% to 95% are singletons. The specimen comprised peripheral blood, sampled on day 0 of AZD1222 vaccination. The TCR sequence derives from an adult in good health. This chain uses TRBV6-4 with TRBJ2-3; D is undetermined. CDR3 sequence (DNA): TGTGCCAGCAGTGAAAAGACCACAGATACGCAGTATTTT. It specifies CASSEKTTDTQYF.